A selection of T cell receptor beta chains follows, all from one sample in a study of blood T cells in healthy people across ages. TCRdb analysed the 5' RACE reads with MiXCR anew, one entry per CDR3 protein. The sample lists about 1.1 million distinct CDR3 sequences; more than 30% were seen once. The sample comprised blood. The source is a man aged 18 to 29 in good health. CDR3s include the opening cysteine and the closing phenylalanine or tryptophan. A D gene is named only where the DNA matches it firmly. Expanded clones get a size class; other rows say once, few or many, or leave the size out.

v_gene	d_gene	abundance	j_gene	CDR3nt	CDR3aa
TRBV20-1	TRBD1	few	TRBJ1-1	TGCAGTGCCATAAGGGGGGGACAGTGGAACACTGAAGCTTTCTTT	CSAIRGGQWNTEAFF
TRBV2	.	.	TRBJ2-5	TGTGCCAGCAGTATGGGGAATCAAGGACGAGAGACCCAGTACTTC	CASSMGNQGRETQYF
TRBV2	.	.	TRBJ2-1	TGTGCCAGCAGTGAGTCAGAGTACCCATACAATGAGCAGTTCTTC	CASSESEYPYNEQFF
TRBV9	.	.	TRBJ1-4	TGTGCCAGCAGCGTAGGAGGGAGGGGAGTTGAAAAACTGTTTTTT	CASSVGGRGVEKLFF
TRBV20-1	.	once	TRBJ1-5	TGCAGTGCCTCGCCCCGGGGGGCTATTCAGCCCCAGCATTTT	CSASPRGAIQPQHF
TRBV6-1	TRBD1	.	TRBJ1-5	TGTGCCAGCAGTAAGGACAGGGTGGATCAGCCCCAGCATTTT	CASSKDRVDQPQHF
TRBV25-1	.	.	TRBJ2-7	TGTGCCAGCAGTTCCCGGGACGGCGGAACCCACGAGCAGTACTTC	CASSSRDGGTHEQYF
TRBV18	.	few	TRBJ2-3	TGTGCCAGCTCACCAGTGCCCCCTGGGGATACGCAGTATTTT	CASSPVPPGDTQYF
TRBV5-5	.	.	TRBJ2-1	TGTGCCAGCAGCTTCGGACCTACTTACAATGGGCAGTTCTTC	CASSFGPTYNGQFF
TRBV7-8	.	.	TRBJ2-1	TGTGCCAGCAGCTTCGGACAGACCTACAATGAGCAGTTCTTC	CASSFGQTYNEQFF
TRBV6-5	.	.	TRBJ1-6	TGTGCCAGCAGTTCCCGGACTCGGTCACCCCTCCACTTT	CASSSRTRSPLHF
TRBV4-1	TRBD2	many	TRBJ2-3	TGCGCCAGCAGCCAAGGGCTAGCGGGGGGGCCTCGTACAGATACGCAGTATTTT	CASSQGLAGGPRTDTQYF
TRBV5-1	TRBD1	.	TRBJ1-1	TGCGCCAGCAGCCCGGACAGGGGGCAGACGACTGAAGCTTTCTTT	CASSPDRGQTTEAFF
TRBV4-3	.	.	TRBJ2-5	TGCGCCAGCAGCCAAGTGGGAAATGAGCAGTACTTC	CASSQVGNEQYF
TRBV7-2	.	.	TRBJ2-6	TGTGCCAGCAGCAGACTCCGGACAGTCTCTGGGGCCAACGTCCTGACTTTC	CASSRLRTVSGANVLTF
TRBV18	.	few	TRBJ1-6	TGTGCCAGCTCACCTGGCTCCACAGGACGTAGCTCCTATAATTCACCCCTCCACTTT	CASSPGSTGRSSYNSPLHF
TRBV20-1	.	.	TRBJ1-2	TGCAGTGCCCCCGGGCAGCTCGCCTATGGCTACACCTTC	CSAPGQLAYGYTF
TRBV13	.	many	TRBJ2-3	TGTGCCAGCAGCTCCCGGGATAGCTACACAGATACGCAGTATTTT	CASSSRDSYTDTQYF
TRBV7-6	.	.	TRBJ2-3	TGTGCCAGCAAGGCTTCCGCGGGAACTAGCACAGATACGCAGTATTTT	CASKASAGTSTDTQYF
TRBV29-1	.	.	TRBJ2-3	TGCAGCGTTGATTTGTCGCGGGCAGGGCGGCCCACAGATACGCAGTATTTT	CSVDLSRAGRPTDTQYF
TRBV20-1	TRBD2	.	TRBJ2-4	TGCAGTGCTACCTCCGGGGGGGGCAAAAACATTCAGTACTTC	CSATSGGGKNIQYF
TRBV4-3	.	.	TRBJ2-1	TGCGCCAGCACCCAGGATCACTCCTACAATGAGCAGTTCTTC	CASTQDHSYNEQFF
TRBV2	.	few	TRBJ1-1	TGTGCCAGCAGTTCGGACACCTTCTATGAAGCTTTCTTT	CASSSDTFYEAFF
TRBV12-5	TRBD1	.	TRBJ2-3	TGTGCTAGTGGTTCCGGGACAGCTCCACATACGCAGTATTTT	CASGSGTAPHTQYF
TRBV5-1	.	few	TRBJ2-3	TGCGCCAGCAGCGGCCCGGGACAGGGACTAGGCAATACGCAGTATTTT	CASSGPGQGLGNTQYF
TRBV6-2/TRBV6-3	.	.	TRBJ1-5	TGTGCCAGCAGTTACCCTCGCAGGGGTGGCAATCAGCCCCAGCATTTT	CASSYPRRGGNQPQHF
TRBV4-2	.	.	TRBJ2-3	TGTGCCAGCAGCCAACCATCCCAAATTGGGGGGCCGCAGTATTTT	CASSQPSQIGGPQYF
TRBV20-1	.	few	TRBJ2-3	TGCAGTGCTGGGGTTGGGACTAGCACAGATACGCAGTATTTT	CSAGVGTSTDTQYF
TRBV10-3	.	once	TRBJ2-3	TGTGCCGACGGGGAGGGGGCCCTCACAGATACGCAGTATTTT	CADGEGALTDTQYF
TRBV7-9	.	.	TRBJ2-3	TGTGCCAGCAGCCTCTCCGGGCGGAGGGGCGACGATACGCAGTATTTT	CASSLSGRRGDDTQYF
TRBV10-3	.	.	TRBJ1-2	TGTGCCATCAGTGACCTTACATCTAACTATGGCTACACCTTC	CAISDLTSNYGYTF
TRBV20-1	.	.	TRBJ1-2	TGCAGTGCTAGAGATATCGGGGTCCCAATGAGCGATGGCTACACCTTC	CSARDIGVPMSDGYTF
TRBV3-1	.	.	TRBJ1-4	TGTGCCAGCAGCCAAGTAGCGGCGGAAAAACTGTTTTTT	CASSQVAAEKLFF
TRBV5-1	TRBD1	.	TRBJ1-1	TGCGCCAGCAGCTTGATGGGACAGACTATCAACACTGAAGCTTTCTTT	CASSLMGQTINTEAFF
TRBV29-1	TRBD1	.	TRBJ1-2	TGCAGCGCACGCAAGACAGGGGGCGGGGGCTACACCTTC	CSARKTGGGGYTF
TRBV6-5	TRBD2	.	TRBJ2-3	TGTGCCAGCAGCCGTGCTAGCGGGTCCCCCGATACGCAGTATTTT	CASSRASGSPDTQYF
TRBV6-5	.	.	TRBJ1-1	TGTGCCAGCAGTGCCCGACAGCCACCGAGAGCTTTCTTT	CASSARQPPRAFF
TRBV20-1	TRBD2	.	TRBJ2-3	TGCAGTGCTAGAGGGGACTACCGCGCAGATACGCAGTATTTT	CSARGDYRADTQYF
TRBV5-1	TRBD2	.	TRBJ2-3	TGCGCCAGCAGCTCTGTTGGACTAGAAGCAGATACGCAGTATTTT	CASSSVGLEADTQYF
TRBV6-6	.	few	TRBJ2-3	TGTGCCAGCATGTTCGGGGGAGATACGCAGTATTTT	CASMFGGDTQYF
TRBV5-1	.	few	TRBJ2-1	TGCGCCAGCTATCCCGAAACGGGGCCACGGGGTGAGCAGTTCTTC	CASYPETGPRGEQFF
TRBV6-6	.	once	TRBJ1-1	TGTGCCAGCAGTTACCCGGCAGAAGACATGAACACTGAAGCTTTCTTT	CASSYPAEDMNTEAFF
TRBV12-3/TRBV12-4	.	.	TRBJ1-2	TGTGCCAGCAGCACGGCGGGCGGAACCTACGGCTACACCTTC	CASSTAGGTYGYTF
TRBV5-1	.	many	TRBJ2-5	TGCGCCAGCAGTGGTGATGAGGAGACCCAGTACTTC	CASSGDEETQYF
TRBV12-3/TRBV12-4	TRBD2	.	TRBJ2-1	TGTGCCAGCAGGAGATTAGCGGGGGGGAACAATGAGCAGTTCTTC	CASRRLAGGNNEQFF
TRBV7-2	.	few	TRBJ1-1	TGTGCCAGCAGCTTAGGAGGCATTGAGAGCACTGAAGCTTTCTTT	CASSLGGIESTEAFF
TRBV7-8	.	few	TRBJ2-1	TGTGCCAGCAGACGAGCCTCAGACAATGAGCAGTTCTTC	CASRRASDNEQFF
TRBV28	.	.	TRBJ1-4	TGTGCCAGCAGTGTCGGCAGGGCTGAAAAACTGTTTTTT	CASSVGRAEKLFF